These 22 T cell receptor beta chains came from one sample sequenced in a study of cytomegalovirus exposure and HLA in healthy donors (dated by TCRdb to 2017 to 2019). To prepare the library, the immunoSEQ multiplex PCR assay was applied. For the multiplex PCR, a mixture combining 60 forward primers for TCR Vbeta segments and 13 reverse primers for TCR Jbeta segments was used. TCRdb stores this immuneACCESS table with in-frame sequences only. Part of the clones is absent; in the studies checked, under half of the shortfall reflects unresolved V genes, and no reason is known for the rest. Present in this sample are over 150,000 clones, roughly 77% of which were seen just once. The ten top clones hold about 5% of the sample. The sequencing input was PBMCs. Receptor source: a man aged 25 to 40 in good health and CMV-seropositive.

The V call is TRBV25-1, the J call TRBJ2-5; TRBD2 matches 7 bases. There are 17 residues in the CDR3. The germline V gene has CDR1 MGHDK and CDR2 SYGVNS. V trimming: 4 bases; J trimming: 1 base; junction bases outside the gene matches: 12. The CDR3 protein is CASSGIGLAELQETQYF. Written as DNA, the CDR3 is TGTGCCAGCAGTGGGATCGGGCTAGCGGAGCTCCAAGAGACCCAGTACTTC. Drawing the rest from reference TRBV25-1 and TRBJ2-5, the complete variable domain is EADIYQTPRYLVIGTGKKITLECSQTMGHDKMYWYQQDPGMELHLIHYSYGVNSTEKGDLSSESTVSRIRTEHFPLTLESARPSHTSQYLCASSGIGLAELQETQYFGPGTRLLVL.

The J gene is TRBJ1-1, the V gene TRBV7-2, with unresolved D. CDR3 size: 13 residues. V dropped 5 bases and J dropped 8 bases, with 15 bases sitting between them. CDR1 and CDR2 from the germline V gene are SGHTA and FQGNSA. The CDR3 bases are TGTGCCAGCAGCCCCACACCCCCCAGGGAAGCTTTCTTT. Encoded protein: CASSPTPPREAFF.

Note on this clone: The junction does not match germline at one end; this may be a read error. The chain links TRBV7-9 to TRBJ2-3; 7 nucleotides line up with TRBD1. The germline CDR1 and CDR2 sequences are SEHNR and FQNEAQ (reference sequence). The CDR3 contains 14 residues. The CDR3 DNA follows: TGTGCCAGCAGCCCCCGGGACAGTCCCGCAACAAACGATTTT. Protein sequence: CASSPRDSPATNDF.

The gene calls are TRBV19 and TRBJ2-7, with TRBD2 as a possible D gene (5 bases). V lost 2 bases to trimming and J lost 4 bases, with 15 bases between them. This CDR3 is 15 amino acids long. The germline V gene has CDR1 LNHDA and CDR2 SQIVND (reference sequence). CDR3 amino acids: CASSIYNREGYEQYF. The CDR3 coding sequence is TGTGCCAGTAGTATATACAACCGGGAAGGATACGAGCAGTACTTC. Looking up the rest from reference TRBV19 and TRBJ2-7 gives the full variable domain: DGGITQSPKYLFRKEGQNVTLSCEQNLNHDAMYWYRQDPGQGLRLIYYSQIVNDFQKGDIAEGYSVSREKKESFPLTVTSAQKNPTAFYLCASSIYNREGYEQYFGPGTRLTVT.

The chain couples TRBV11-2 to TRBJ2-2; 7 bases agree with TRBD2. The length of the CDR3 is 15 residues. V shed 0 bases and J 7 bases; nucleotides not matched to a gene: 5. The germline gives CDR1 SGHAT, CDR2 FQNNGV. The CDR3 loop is CASSLESAGVGELFF. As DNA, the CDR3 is TGTGCCAGCAGCTTAGAGTCGGCGGGAGTCGGGGAGCTGTTTTTT.

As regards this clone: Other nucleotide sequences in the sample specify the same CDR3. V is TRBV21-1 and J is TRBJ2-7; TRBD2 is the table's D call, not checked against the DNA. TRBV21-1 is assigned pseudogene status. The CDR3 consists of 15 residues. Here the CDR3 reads CASSGQGTGAYEQYF. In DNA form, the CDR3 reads TGTGCCAGCAGCGGCCAGGGAACGGGGGCCTACGAGCAGTACTTC.

CDR3: CASSDRDYGYTF. The CDR3 DNA reads as TGTGCCAGCTCGGACAGGGACTATGGCTACACCTTC. V usage is TRBV18 and J usage is TRBJ1-2; 8 bases line up with TRBD1. The CDR3 consists of 12 residues. J was trimmed by 3 bases and V by 6 bases; bases with no gene match: 0. Germline values: CDR1 KGHSH, CDR2 LQKENI.

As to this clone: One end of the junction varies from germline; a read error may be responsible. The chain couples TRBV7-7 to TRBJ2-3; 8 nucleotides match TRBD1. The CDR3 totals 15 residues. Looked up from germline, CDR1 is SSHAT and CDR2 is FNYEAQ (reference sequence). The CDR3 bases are TGTGCTAGCAGCCGAACAGGGGGAAGGGCAGATACGCAGTATTTT. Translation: CASSRTGGRADTQYF. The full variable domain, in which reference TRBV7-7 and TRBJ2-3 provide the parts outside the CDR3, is GAGVSQSPRYKVTKRGQDVTLRCDPISSHATLYWYQQALGQGPEFLTYFNYEAQPDKSGLPSDRFSAERPEGSISTLTIQRTEQRDSAMYRCASSRTGGRADTQYFGPGTRLTVL.

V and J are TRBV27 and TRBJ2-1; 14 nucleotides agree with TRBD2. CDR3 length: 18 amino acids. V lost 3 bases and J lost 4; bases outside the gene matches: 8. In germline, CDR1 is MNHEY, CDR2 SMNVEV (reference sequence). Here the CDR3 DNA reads TGTGCCAGCAGTTTCACGGGACTAGCGGGAGCTAAGTACAATGAGCAGTTCTTC. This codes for CASSFTGLAGAKYNEQFF.

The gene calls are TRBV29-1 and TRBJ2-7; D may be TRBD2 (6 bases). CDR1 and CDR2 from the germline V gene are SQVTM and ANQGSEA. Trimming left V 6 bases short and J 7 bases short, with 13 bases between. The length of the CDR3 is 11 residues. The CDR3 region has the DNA TGCAGCGTGGGCGTTGGGAGGGAGCAGTACTTC. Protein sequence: CSVGVGREQYF.

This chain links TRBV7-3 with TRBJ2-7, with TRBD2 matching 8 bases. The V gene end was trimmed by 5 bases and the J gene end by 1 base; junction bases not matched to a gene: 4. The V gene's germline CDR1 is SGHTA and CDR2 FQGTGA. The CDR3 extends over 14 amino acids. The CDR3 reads CASSPTSASYEQYF. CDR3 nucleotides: TGTGCCAGCAGCCCGACTAGCGCTTCCTACGAGCAGTACTTC.

CDR3 DNA: TGTGCCAGCACAGGTGGGTATAGCAATCAGCCCCAGCATTTT. Its protein product is CASTGGYSNQPQHF. The chain couples TRBV19 to TRBJ1-5, with a possible D match to TRBD1 (5 bases). Germline V gene lookup returns CDR1 LNHDA and CDR2 SQIVND (reference sequence). CDR3 length: 14 amino acids. V lost 9 bases, J lost 0 bases, and 12 bases lay in between.

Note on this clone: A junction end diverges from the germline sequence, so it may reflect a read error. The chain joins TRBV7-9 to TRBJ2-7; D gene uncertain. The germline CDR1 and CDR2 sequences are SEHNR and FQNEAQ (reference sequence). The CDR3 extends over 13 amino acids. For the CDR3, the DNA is TGTTCCAGCAGCTTAGGGTCGGGTTCCGAGCAGTACTTC. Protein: CSSSLGSGSEQYF.

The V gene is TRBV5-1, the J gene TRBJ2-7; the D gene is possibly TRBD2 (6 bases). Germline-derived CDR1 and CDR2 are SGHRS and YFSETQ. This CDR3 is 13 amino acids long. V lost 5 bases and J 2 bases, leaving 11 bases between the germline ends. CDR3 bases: TGCGCCAGCAGGGAGGGGATGGCCTACGAGCAGTACTTC. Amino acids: CASREGMAYEQYF.

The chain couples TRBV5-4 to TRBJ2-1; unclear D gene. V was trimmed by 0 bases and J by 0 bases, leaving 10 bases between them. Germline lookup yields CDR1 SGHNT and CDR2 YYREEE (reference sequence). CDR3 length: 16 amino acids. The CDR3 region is CASSLGAESSYNEQFF. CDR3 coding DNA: TGTGCCAGCAGCTTGGGTGCGGAAAGCTCCTACAATGAGCAGTTCTTC.

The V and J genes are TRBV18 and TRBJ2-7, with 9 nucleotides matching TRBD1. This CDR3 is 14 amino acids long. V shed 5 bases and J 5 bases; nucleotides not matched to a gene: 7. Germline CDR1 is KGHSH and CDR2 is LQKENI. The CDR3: CASSLDRGMNEQYF. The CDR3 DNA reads TGTGCCAGCTCATTGGACAGGGGAATGAACGAGCAGTACTTC.

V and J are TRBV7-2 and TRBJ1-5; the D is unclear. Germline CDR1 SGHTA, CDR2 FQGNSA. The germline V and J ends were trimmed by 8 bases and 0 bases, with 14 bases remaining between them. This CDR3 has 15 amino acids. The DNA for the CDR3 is TGTGCCAGCTCAAAGGCCCGGGTTAGCAATCAGCCCCAGCATTTT. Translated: CASSKARVSNQPQHF.

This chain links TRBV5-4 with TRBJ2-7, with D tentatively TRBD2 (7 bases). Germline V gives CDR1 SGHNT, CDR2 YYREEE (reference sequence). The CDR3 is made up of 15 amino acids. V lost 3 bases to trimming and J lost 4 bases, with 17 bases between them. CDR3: CASSYGGPGGYEQYF. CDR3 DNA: TGTGCCAGCAGCTACGGGGGGCCGGGGGGATACGAGCAGTACTTC.

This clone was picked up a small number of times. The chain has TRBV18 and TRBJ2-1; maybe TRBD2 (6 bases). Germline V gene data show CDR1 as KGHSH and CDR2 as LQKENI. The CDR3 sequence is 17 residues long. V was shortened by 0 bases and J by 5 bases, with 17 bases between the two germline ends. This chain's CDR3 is CASSPPPPGVTDNEQFF. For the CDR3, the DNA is TGTGCCAGCTCACCACCCCCTCCGGGAGTAACGGACAATGAGCAGTTCTTC.

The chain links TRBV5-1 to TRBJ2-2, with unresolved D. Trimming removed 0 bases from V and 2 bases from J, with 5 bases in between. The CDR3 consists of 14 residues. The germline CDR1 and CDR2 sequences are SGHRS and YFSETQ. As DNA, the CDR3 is TGCGCCAGCAGCTTGGACAGTAACACCGGGGAGCTGTTTTTT. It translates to CASSLDSNTGELFF.

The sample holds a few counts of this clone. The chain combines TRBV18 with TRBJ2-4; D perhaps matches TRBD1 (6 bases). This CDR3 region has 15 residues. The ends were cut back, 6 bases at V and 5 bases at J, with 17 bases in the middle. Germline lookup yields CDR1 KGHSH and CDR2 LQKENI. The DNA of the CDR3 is TGTGCCAGCTCGCCTCAGGGGCTATCACAAAACATTCAGTACTTC. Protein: CASSPQGLSQNIQYF. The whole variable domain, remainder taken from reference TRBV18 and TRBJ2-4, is NAGVMQNPRHLVRRRGQEARLRCSPMKGHSHVYWYRQLPEEGLKFMVYLQKENIIDESGMPKERFSAEFPKEGPSILRIQQVVRGDSAAYFCASSPQGLSQNIQYFGAGTRLSVL.

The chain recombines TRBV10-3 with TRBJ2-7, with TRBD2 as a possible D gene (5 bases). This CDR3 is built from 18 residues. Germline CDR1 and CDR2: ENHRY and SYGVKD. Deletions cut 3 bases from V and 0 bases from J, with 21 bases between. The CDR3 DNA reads TGTGCCATCAGTGACACCCTCCCTGAGGTACGGGGCTCCTACGAGCAGTACTTC. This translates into CAISDTLPEVRGSYEQYF.